This T cell receptor (beta chain) was found in a study of CD8 T cells in ankylosing spondylitis. Broader study findings: Both synovial fluid and blood in reactive arthritis had previously been reported to carry some motif variants. A TCR beta motif of about 8 highly homologous variants appeared characteristic of ankylosing spondylitis blood.

The CDR3 consists of 14 residues. Per germline, CDR1 DFQATT and CDR2 SNEGSKA (reference sequence). Germline trimming cut 3 bases from V and 5 bases from J; bases unmatched to any gene: 8. TCRdb independently ran MiXCR on the 5' RACE reads; one entry per CDR3 protein. This table has 750,000 to 850,000 distinct CDR3 sequences, 10% to 15% appearing once. This clonotype has a handful of counts. The antigen remains unidentified. Sequenced material: blood, either unsorted or a sorted T cell fraction (not recorded which). The chain couples TRBV20-1 to TRBJ2-7; the match to TRBD2 covers 9 bases. The receptor was isolated from a male donor with ankylosing spondylitis. In nucleotides, the CDR3 is TGCAGTGCTAGGGGGTTGGGACTAGCAAACGAGCAGTACTTC. Translation gives CSARGLGLANEQYF.